This TCR beta chain was observed in a study of blood T cell repertoires in COVID-19. All enrollees were roughly 18 to 89 years old and from around 25 US areas. This clone was recorded once. Some clones are missing from TCRdb's copy, which holds only in-frame ones; the method was immunoSEQ multiplex PCR. The sample has fewer than 400,000 clones, roughly nine tenths seen once. This CDR3 has 18 residues. V shed 0 bases, J shed 4 bases, and the junction held 12 bases outside the gene matches. Germline V lookup: CDR1 LGHNA, CDR2 YSLEER. Sequenced input: PBMCs or T cells enriched from blood (not recorded which). This TCR was sampled from a woman aged 25-40 years who had recovered from COVID-19. The chain uses TRBV4-3 and TRBJ2-1; TRBD1 aligns across 7 bases. The CDR3 spells CASSQDPQHMGQYNEQFF. CDR3 sequence (DNA): TGCGCCAGCAGCCAAGATCCCCAGCATATGGGACAGTACAATGAGCAGTTCTTC.